This T cell receptor beta chain was captured in a study of blood T cell repertoires in COVID-19. Study details: T cells, B-cell-depleted T cells, or PBMCs provided the cDNA or gDNA that served as material.

Assay: immunoSEQ multiplex PCR; the TCRdb copy retains only in-frame clones and omits some. The table records 200,000 or so clones, 80% to 90% of them present only once. CDR1 LNHDA and CDR2 SQIVND come from the germline V gene (reference sequence). V dropped 6 bases and J dropped 7; count of bases not matched to a gene: 5. The CDR3 extends over 14 amino acids. The specimen was PBMCs or T cells enriched from blood (not recorded which). The chain combines TRBV19 with TRBJ2-1, with 11 bases that match TRBD2. This sequence originates from a woman between 40 and 55 years old with acute COVID-19. The chain's CDR3 is CASRVAGGLNEQFF. The CDR3 nucleotides are TGTGCCAGTAGGGTAGCGGGGGGGCTAAATGAGCAGTTCTTC.